The sample holds many counts of the clone carrying this TCR beta chain. Its antigen is not identified. The data belong to a study of T-cell reconstitution after alpha-beta-depleted transplantation in children. General observations from the study: The authors attributed T-cell counts and diversity one year after transplant mostly to newly produced T cells.

Unique molecular identifiers were incorporated when the TCRbeta library was constructed. One entry per CDR3 protein, called by TCRdb with MiXCR from the PCR reads. The table includes hundreds of thousands of distinct CDR3 sequences, under 15% detected once. V lost 4 bases and J lost 5; bases outside the gene matches: 13. Germline lookup yields CDR1 SGHRS and CDR2 YFSETQ. The CDR3 loop spans 16 amino acids. The chain couples TRBV5-1 to TRBJ2-3; 7 bases are shared with TRBD2. The sequence was collected from a girl aged 2 to 9 with congenital amegakaryocytic thrombocytopenia, due to receive a stem cell transplant. Sequences were derived from PBMCs, sampled before TCRalphabeta/CD19-depleted stem cell transplant. The chain's CDR3 is CASSVVLAELGDTQYF. The CDR3 DNA follows: TGCGCCAGCAGCGTGGTCCTAGCGGAGCTCGGAGATACGCAGTATTTT.